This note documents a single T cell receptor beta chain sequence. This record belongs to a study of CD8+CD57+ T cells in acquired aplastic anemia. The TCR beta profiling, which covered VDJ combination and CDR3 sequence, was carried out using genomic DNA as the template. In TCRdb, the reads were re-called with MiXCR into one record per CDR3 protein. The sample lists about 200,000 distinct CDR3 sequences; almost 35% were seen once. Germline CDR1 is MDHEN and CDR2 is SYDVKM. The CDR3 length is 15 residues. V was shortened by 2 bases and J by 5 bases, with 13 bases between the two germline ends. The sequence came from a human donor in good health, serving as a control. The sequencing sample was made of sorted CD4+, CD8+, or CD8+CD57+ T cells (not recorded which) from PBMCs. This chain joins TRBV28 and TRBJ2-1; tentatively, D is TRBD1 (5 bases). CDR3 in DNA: TGTGCCAGCAGTTTAATGACAGCAGAACACAATGAGCAGTTCTTC. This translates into CASSLMTAEHNEQFF.